This T cell receptor beta chain was retrieved from a study of cytomegalovirus exposure and HLA in healthy donors. Notes on the study in general: Later analysis identified several of the most significant clusters that appeared linked to common viral pathogens. Previous analysis showed most TCR beta V segments were productive about 87% or about 30% of the time. Published work reported that the classifier diagnosed cytomegalovirus status with high specificity and sensitivity. In a later analysis, V- and J-gene trimming of beta chains associated with a DCLRE1C missense variant, replicated independently.

The PCR used 60 Vbeta and 13 Jbeta primers. Sequenced by immunoSEQ multiplex PCR; TCRdb stores in-frame clones only, minus some. The sample holds about 90,000 clones, around two thirds seen once. In its sample, this clone ranks as medium-sized. Its matching antigen is unknown. The receptor's source is a young woman in good health and CMV-seropositive. The source material was PBMCs.

Here the CDR3 reads CASSESRGTNEKLFF. For the CDR3, the DNA is TGTGCCAGCAGTGAATCAAGGGGAACTAATGAAAAACTGTTTTTT. V is TRBV25-1 and J is TRBJ1-4, with TRBD1 as a possible D gene (5 bases). CDR3 size: 15 residues. Trimming took 1 base from V and 1 from J, leaving 7 bases between them. CDR1 and CDR2 (germline): MGHDK, SYGVNS.